These 3 T cell receptor beta chains share one sample of origin, sequenced in a study of blood T cell repertoires in COVID-19. Sequencing was performed with immunoSEQ multiplex PCR; in TCRdb, only in-frame clones are kept and a portion is missing. The sample has roughly 290,000 clones, around nine tenths seen once. The sample was PBMCs or T cells enriched from blood (not recorded which). These receptors were taken from a middle-aged woman who had recovered from COVID-19.

The chain uses TRBV19 and TRBJ1-5, with TRBD1 as a possible D gene (5 bases). The CDR3 spans 10 residues. Germline lookup yields CDR1 LNHDA and CDR2 SQIVND (reference sequence). Between the trimmed V and J ends, which lost 8 bases and 10 bases, there was a span of 9 bases. CDR3 sequence (DNA): TGTGCCAGTGGGGCGGAACCCCAGCATTTT. Translated, it gives CASGAEPQHF.

The chain recombines TRBV24-1 with TRBJ2-1; 13 nucleotides align to TRBD2. V trimming: 3 bases; J trimming: 7 bases; junction bases outside the gene matches: 5. The V gene's germline CDR1 is KGHDR and CDR2 SFDVKD. The length of the CDR3 is 16 residues. As DNA, the CDR3 is TGTGCCACCAGTGATGAAACTAGCGGGAGGGTTAATGAGCAGTTCTTC. Translated: CATSDETSGRVNEQFF.

This clone was seen only once. The rearrangement joins TRBV28 to TRBJ1-2; D call uncertain. The length of the CDR3 is 13 residues. Germline V lookup: CDR1 MDHEN, CDR2 SYDVKM. V lost 6 bases, J lost 4 bases, and 12 bases lay in between. The CDR3 loop reads CASSPGSLYGYTF. For the CDR3, the DNA is TGTGCCAGCAGCCCAGGCAGCCTCTATGGCTACACCTTC.